This record concerns one T cell receptor (beta chain) sequence. Germline V gene lookup returns CDR1 MNHEY and CDR2 SMNVEV (reference sequence). This CDR3 is built from 15 residues. Trimming removed 2 bases at V and 6 bases at J, with 13 bases between. The sample belongs to a study of CD4+ T cells in melanoma. Assay used: immunoSEQ multiplex PCR; TCRdb lists only in-frame clones, some missing. This table has tens of thousands of clones, over 60% appearing once. The sequence was obtained from a human donor with melanoma. Sequences were obtained from tumor tissue. The V and J genes are TRBV27 and TRBJ2-2; maybe TRBD1 (6 bases). The CDR3 region is CASSLRSPGAGELFF. CDR3 DNA sequence: TGTGCCAGCAGTTTAAGGTCACCAGGGGCCGGGGAGCTGTTTTTT.